The entry below describes one T cell receptor beta chain. What this receptor recognizes is not known. No base quality values were provided; no much bigger clone lies one nucleotide off. The sample belongs to a study of CD8 T cells in ankylosing spondylitis (dated by TCRdb to 2015 to 2018). Background for the entire study: To find TCR variants linked to disease, the study profiled T cell receptor beta repertoires in ankylosing spondylitis patients and healthy donors. In total, the full study cohort was made up of roughly 110 healthy donors and about two dozen ankylosing spondylitis patients. Samples of peripheral blood were taken, and for ankylosing spondylitis patients, synovial fluid was collected as well. Points the paper makes about the study in general: A TCR beta motif of several highly homologous amino acid variants appeared characteristic of blood from ankylosing spondylitis patients. Some motif variants were previously reported in synovial fluid and blood of reactive arthritis patients, suggesting common disease-initiation mechanisms. According to the report, matched synovial fluid samples from ankylosing spondylitis patients were significantly enriched for the disease-linked clones. In peripheral blood, the disease-linked clones were found at relatively low frequencies and had a CD8+ phenotype.

TCRdb names Illumina HiSeq 2500 as the instrument used. Quantitative 5'-RACE with molecular barcodes was used to prepare TCR beta libraries. From the authors' description of their analysis: A new computational method, built on a probabilistic model of VDJ rearrangement, was used to identify disease-linked TCR variants. TCRdb itself trimmed the public reads at Q25 with fastp, ran MiXCR and retained productive beta chains. Rows with one shared CDR3 protein collapse into an entry with the most common genes and DNA. For this entry, the V and J calls and clone size follow TCRdb and not the study's own pipeline. The sample has a few hundred thousand distinct CDR3 sequences on record, roughly 11% of them singletons. The ten largest clones capture 9.1% of the sample. CDR1 and CDR2 were assigned from the germline V gene as SGHDT and YYEEEE. At the junction V is shortened by 0 bases and J by 7 bases; bases outside the gene matches: 9. The CDR3 has 16 amino acids, counting the end cysteine and phenylalanine. Of all the DNA, just the CDR3 is kept, 48 bases in frame from base 1.

The sequencing input was blood, either unsorted or a sorted T cell fraction (not recorded which). The receptor chain draws on TRBV5-6 and TRBJ2-2, and 7 bases in between align with TRBD2. This clonotype originated in a female donor with ankylosing spondylitis or in good health (not recorded which). The CDR3 protein is CASSLGSRESSGELFF. The nucleotide sequence is given as TGTGCCAGCAGCTTGGGTTCGCGGGAGTCTAGCGGGGAGCTGTTTTTT.